These T cell receptor beta chains were read from a single sample in a study of neurological immune-mediated disorders. TCRdb independently ran MiXCR on the 5' RACE reads; one entry per CDR3 protein. The table shows about 66,000 distinct CDR3 sequences, with 4.5% occurring only once. The sequencing input was PBMCs. Receptors were obtained from a man aged 25 to 45 with multiple sclerosis. Each CDR3 is given with its conserved first and last residue. A D gene is named only where the DNA matches it firmly. Clone sizes are given selectively: once, few, many, or a class where the clone is expanded.

D gene: NA; clone size: many; V gene: TRBV7-9; J gene: TRBJ1-5; CDR3 DNA: TGTGCCAGCAGCCCGGGGAGGTCAGATCAGCCCCAGCATTTT; CDR3 protein: CASSPGRSDQPQHF
D gene: NA; clone size: many; V gene: TRBV29-1; J gene: TRBJ1-1; CDR3 DNA: TGCAGCGTTTCCCAGGGGCAGAACACTGAAGCTTTCTTT; CDR3 protein: CSVSQGQNTEAFF
D gene: NA; clone size: NA; V gene: TRBV7-2; J gene: TRBJ2-5; CDR3 DNA: TGTGCCAGCAGCATCCGGCAGGGTGGGGATCGGGAGACCCAGTACTTC; CDR3 protein: CASSIRQGGDRETQYF
D gene: TRBD1; clone size: many; V gene: TRBV2; J gene: TRBJ2-5; CDR3 DNA: TGTGCCAGCAGTCCACTACAGGGGTCGGGAGAGACCCAGTACTTC; CDR3 protein: CASSPLQGSGETQYF
D gene: NA; clone size: many; V gene: TRBV7-2; J gene: TRBJ1-2; CDR3 DNA: TGTGCCAGCAGAAATAAGGGCGCTAACTATGGCTACACCTTC; CDR3 protein: CASRNKGANYGYTF
D gene: TRBD1; clone size: few; V gene: TRBV20-1; J gene: TRBJ1-3; CDR3 DNA: TGCAGTGCGCATAGACAGGGTAGAAACACCATATATTTT; CDR3 protein: CSAHRQGRNTIYF
D gene: TRBD2; clone size: few; V gene: TRBV4-1; J gene: TRBJ2-3; CDR3 DNA: TGCGCCAGCAGCCAAGAAGTTCGGGGGGGAGGAGATACGCAGTATTTT; CDR3 protein: CASSQEVRGGGDTQYF
D gene: NA; clone size: many; V gene: TRBV5-1; J gene: TRBJ1-1; CDR3 DNA: TGCGCCAGCAGCGCGACTTTGCTGAACACTGAAGCTTTCTTT; CDR3 protein: CASSATLLNTEAFF
D gene: NA; clone size: few; V gene: TRBV25-1; J gene: TRBJ2-3; CDR3 DNA: TGTGCCAGCAGTGATTACGGGAGAGGAGATACGCAGTATTTT; CDR3 protein: CASSDYGRGDTQYF
D gene: TRBD1; clone size: many; V gene: TRBV5-6; J gene: TRBJ1-1; CDR3 DNA: TGTGCCAGCAGCCCCAGACAGGGCGTACGTTGGAACACTGAAGCTTTCTTT; CDR3 protein: CASSPRQGVRWNTEAFF
D gene: NA; clone size: many; V gene: TRBV20-1; J gene: TRBJ2-3; CDR3 DNA: TGCAGTGCTAGAGATCGGGCAGATACGCAGTATTTT; CDR3 protein: CSARDRADTQYF
D gene: NA; clone size: many; V gene: TRBV4-1; J gene: TRBJ1-2; CDR3 DNA: TGCGCCAGCAGCCCCCTACTACGCCTCGTGGAAAGCTATGGCTACACCTTC; CDR3 protein: CASSPLLRLVESYGYTF
D gene: NA; clone size: many; V gene: TRBV5-5; J gene: TRBJ1-5; CDR3 DNA: TGTGCCAGCAGCGAAACTCAGGGTAATCAGCCCCAGCATTTT; CDR3 protein: CASSETQGNQPQHF
D gene: NA; clone size: few; V gene: TRBV5-1; J gene: TRBJ2-2; CDR3 DNA: TGCGCCAGCAGCTTCCAGGGGAGCACCGGGGAGCTGTTTTTT; CDR3 protein: CASSFQGSTGELFF
D gene: NA; clone size: many; V gene: TRBV29-1; J gene: TRBJ1-2; CDR3 DNA: TGCAGCGTTGGACTCTGGCGGGGGACTACCACTAACTATGGCTACACCTTC; CDR3 protein: CSVGLWRGTTTNYGYTF
D gene: NA; clone size: NA; V gene: TRBV11-2; J gene: TRBJ1-2; CDR3 DNA: TGTGCCAGCAGCTTTATGGACCCCGGGGCTGGCTACACCTTC; CDR3 protein: CASSFMDPGAGYTF
D gene: TRBD2; clone size: many; V gene: TRBV5-1; J gene: TRBJ2-3; CDR3 DNA: TGCGCCAGCAGCTCTGACGGACTAGCATCAGATACGCAGTATTTT; CDR3 protein: CASSSDGLASDTQYF
D gene: NA; clone size: many; V gene: TRBV10-3; J gene: TRBJ2-3; CDR3 DNA: TGTGCCATCAGTGTTGAGGGAAATACGCAGTATTTT; CDR3 protein: CAISVEGNTQYF
D gene: NA; clone size: many; V gene: TRBV20-1; J gene: TRBJ1-1; CDR3 DNA: TGCAGTGCTCACAGGGATTCGCACACGGAAGCTTTCTTT; CDR3 protein: CSAHRDSHTEAFF
D gene: NA; clone size: many; V gene: TRBV7-9; J gene: TRBJ1-5; CDR3 DNA: TGTGCCAGCAGCCCCCGACGGGATCAGCCCCAGCATTTT; CDR3 protein: CASSPRRDQPQHF
D gene: NA; clone size: many; V gene: TRBV5-6; J gene: TRBJ1-1; CDR3 DNA: TGTGCCAGCAGCTTGTTCTGGAACACTGAAGCTTTCTTT; CDR3 protein: CASSLFWNTEAFF
D gene: TRBD1; clone size: many; V gene: TRBV20-1; J gene: TRBJ1-5; CDR3 DNA: TGCAGTGCTGCTGCCACAGGGGGCAATCAGCCCCAGCATTTT; CDR3 protein: CSAAATGGNQPQHF
D gene: NA; clone size: few; V gene: TRBV6-5; J gene: TRBJ1-1; CDR3 DNA: TGTGCCAGCAGTTACCGGTCTGCGAACACTGAAGCTTTCTTT; CDR3 protein: CASSYRSANTEAFF
D gene: NA; clone size: NA; V gene: TRBV10-3; J gene: TRBJ1-2; CDR3 DNA: TGTGCCATCAGTGAGCTCCGGGAGATTAACTATGGCTACACCTTC; CDR3 protein: CAISELREINYGYTF
D gene: TRBD1; clone size: NA; V gene: TRBV5-1; J gene: TRBJ1-1; CDR3 DNA: TGCGCCAGCAGCATACAGGGGATGAACACTGAAGCTTTCTTT; CDR3 protein: CASSIQGMNTEAFF
D gene: TRBD2; clone size: NA; V gene: TRBV29-1; J gene: TRBJ2-3; CDR3 DNA: TGCAGCGTTGAACCCTCTAGCGGGGGAGGCACAGATACGCAGTATTTT; CDR3 protein: CSVEPSSGGGTDTQYF
D gene: NA; clone size: many; V gene: TRBV12-3/TRBV12-4; J gene: TRBJ1-3; CDR3 DNA: TGTGCCAGCAGTTTAATGGGAGGGGTTGGAAACACCATATATTTT; CDR3 protein: CASSLMGGVGNTIYF
D gene: NA; clone size: few; V gene: TRBV25-1; J gene: TRBJ2-3; CDR3 DNA: TGTGCCAGCAGTGAATGGGGTAGCGGGCAGTATTTT; CDR3 protein: CASSEWGSGQYF
D gene: NA; clone size: many; V gene: TRBV20-1; J gene: TRBJ2-2; CDR3 DNA: TGCAGTGCTAGAGATCCACGGGTCGCCGGGGAGCTGTTTTTT; CDR3 protein: CSARDPRVAGELFF
D gene: NA; clone size: few; V gene: TRBV11-2; J gene: TRBJ2-3; CDR3 DNA: TGTGCCAGCAGCCCAGGGGACAGCCTCTCATGGCGGGGACACACAGATACGCAGTATTTT; CDR3 protein: CASSPGDSLSWRGHTDTQYF
D gene: NA; clone size: NA; V gene: TRBV20-1; J gene: TRBJ1-2; CDR3 DNA: TGCAGTGCTACTCAGTCTAAGGGCTACACCTTC; CDR3 protein: CSATQSKGYTF